Shown below are 14 T cell receptor beta chains from a single sample sequenced in a study of blood T cell repertoires in COVID-19. Clones were sequenced by immunoSEQ multiplex PCR, and TCRdb holds only the in-frame ones, with some missing. The table includes 150,000 to 200,000 clones, roughly 82% detected once. Sequencing was performed on PBMCs or T cells enriched from blood (not recorded which). The receptors were gathered from a woman aged 55 to 70 with acute COVID-19.

The chain carries TRBV18 and TRBJ1-2; 7 bases match TRBD1. V trimming: 3 bases; J trimming: 4 bases; junction bases outside the gene matches: 2. Germline CDR1 reads KGHSH; CDR2 reads LQKENI. The CDR3 sequence is 13 residues long. The CDR3 loop is CASSPRTGYGYTF. The CDR3 nucleotides are TGTGCCAGCTCACCGAGGACAGGCTATGGCTACACCTTC.

The chain couples TRBV28 to TRBJ1-2; 7 bases are a match to TRBD1. The ends lost 6 bases at V and 5 bases at J; junction bases unmatched: 12. Germline V gives CDR1 MDHEN, CDR2 SYDVKM. The CDR3 runs to 15 residues. This CDR3 is CASRQGLWSPYGYTF. The CDR3 DNA is TGTGCCAGCAGACAGGGGCTCTGGAGTCCTTATGGCTACACCTTC.

The chain combines TRBV9 with TRBJ2-2, with 8 bases that match TRBD1. The length of the CDR3 is 15 residues. Unmatched junction bases numbered 2, after V lost 0 bases and J lost 4 bases. Germline V gene sequence: CDR1 SGDLS, CDR2 YYNGEE. The CDR3: CASSVEGQATGELFF. CDR3 nucleotide sequence: TGTGCCAGCAGCGTAGAGGGACAGGCCACCGGGGAGCTGTTTTTT.

The chain couples TRBV3-1 (or the pseudogene TRBV3-2) to TRBJ2-6; D is unclear. Trimming pared 2 bases from V and 3 bases from J, leaving 2 bases between. This CDR3 is 13 amino acids long. CDR1 and CDR2 (germline): LGHDT, YNNKEL (reference sequence). This chain's CDR3 is CASSQYGANVLTF. The CDR3 nucleotides read TGTGCCAGCAGCCAATATGGGGCCAACGTCCTGACTTTC.

This sequence joins TRBV27 and TRBJ2-1; no clear D. The length of the CDR3 is 14 residues. In germline, CDR1 is MNHEY, CDR2 SMNVEV (reference sequence). The ends were cut back, 2 bases at V and 4 bases at J, with 9 bases in the middle. CDR3 bases: TGTGCCAGCAGTTTAGTCTCCGGTTACAATGAGCAGTTCTTC. The encoded protein is CASSLVSGYNEQFF.

This clone came up once. The chain couples TRBV10-1 to TRBJ1-4; D unresolved. The CDR3 covers 13 residues. Germline lookup yields CDR1 WNHNN and CDR2 SYGVQD (reference sequence). Trimming left V 2 bases short and J 6 bases short, with 7 bases between. The CDR3 region is CASSERRYEKLFF. In nucleotides, the CDR3 is TGCGCCAGCAGTGAGAGGCGGTATGAAAAACTGTTTTTT.

CDR3 nucleotide sequence: TGTGCCACCAGCAGAGATGAATTGAGGCAGCAGTACTTC. Translated: CATSRDELRQQYF. J is TRBJ2-7 and V is TRBV15; D gene ambiguous. Germline values: CDR1 LNHNV, CDR2 YYDKDF (reference sequence). Trimming left V 0 bases short and J 8 bases short, with 11 bases between. The CDR3 covers 13 residues.

The V and J genes are TRBV18 and TRBJ1-4, with TRBD1 matching over 10 bases. The CDR3 length is 16 residues. The trim removed 5 bases at V and 3 bases at J, leaving 6 bases unmatched. The germline V gene has CDR1 KGHSH and CDR2 LQKENI. CDR3 DNA sequence: TGTGCCAGCTCAAGCCGGGACAGGGGCGCTAATGAAAAACTGTTTTTT. Amino acids: CASSSRDRGANEKLFF.

This chain connects TRBV6-5 to TRBJ2-3; D uncertain. Trimming cost V 7 bases and J 0 bases, with 14 bases left between them. The CDR3 runs 15 residues. The germline CDR1 and CDR2 sequences are MNHEY and SVGAGI. The CDR3 DNA follows: TGTGCCAGCACCTACTCTTGGGCGAGCACAGATACGCAGTATTTT. Its translation: CASTYSWASTDTQYF.

The chain employs TRBV20-1 and TRBJ2-5, with D perhaps matching TRBD2 (6 bases). Trimming pared 3 bases from V and 4 bases from J, leaving 15 bases between. Germline V CDR1 and CDR2: DFQATT, SNEGSKA (reference sequence). This CDR3 is 14 amino acids long. CDR3 region: CSASPRVGGETQYF. The DNA for the CDR3 is TGCAGTGCTAGTCCCAGGGTGGGGGGAGAGACCCAGTACTTC.

This chain connects TRBV11-2 to TRBJ2-7; 7 nucleotides align to TRBD1. CDR3 length: 13 residues. The V gene end was trimmed by 6 bases and the J gene end by 1 base; junction bases not matched to a gene: 3. Germline lookup yields CDR1 SGHAT and CDR2 FQNNGV. For the CDR3, the DNA is TGTGCCAGCAGTCGGGACAGTTCCTACGAGCAGTACTTC. The encoded protein is CASSRDSSYEQYF.

The chain has TRBV6-5 and TRBJ2-1; possibly TRBD2 for D (5 bases). Per the germline V gene, CDR1 is MNHEY and CDR2 is SVGAGI. The V gene lost 0 bases and the J gene lost 6 bases, with 9 bases spanning the gap. The CDR3 contains 14 residues. The CDR3 DNA reads TGTGCCAGCAGTTACTCGACAAGCGGCAATGAGCAGTTCTTC. Protein product: CASSYSTSGNEQFF.

The V call is TRBV19, the J call TRBJ1-2; the D gene is possibly TRBD1 (6 bases). Per germline, CDR1 LNHDA and CDR2 SQIVND (reference sequence). This CDR3 comprises 11 residues. CDR3 sequence (DNA): TGTGGCACGCGACAGGACTATGGCTACACCTTC. Its protein product is CGTRQDYGYTF.

This sequence joins TRBV5-1 and TRBJ2-2; D perhaps matches TRBD1 (6 bases). CDR1 SGHRS and CDR2 YFSETQ come from the germline V gene. V lost 0 bases to trimming and J lost 5 bases, with 11 bases between them. The length of the CDR3 is 15 residues. The CDR3 sequence is CASSLASDSTGELFF. DNA of the CDR3: TGCGCCAGCAGCTTGGCCTCGGACAGTACCGGGGAGCTGTTTTTT.